This TCR beta chain was identified in a study of T cells in Graves' hyperthyroidism and ophthalmopathy. This clonotype was recorded a few times. Antigen specificity is unknown. Overall study findings and caveats: Most clonotypes expanded in the thyroid (above 0.001) were also present in blood. Patients with ophthalmopathy were separated from those with stable hyperthyroidism by a 13 V-J model.

RNA transcripts served as the template for amplifying TCR beta CDR3 regions. First-round RT-PCR targeting the TCR CDR3 was performed with the HTBI primer set. TCRdb re-derived calls from the multiplex PCR reads in MiXCR, one entry per CDR3 protein. The table records 550,000 to 800,000 distinct CDR3 sequences, around a sixth of them present only once. There are 17 residues in the CDR3. V dropped 2 bases and J dropped 2 bases, with 17 bases sitting between them. Germline V CDR1 and CDR2: LGHDT, YNNKEL (reference sequence). Those patients with uncontrolled infection, other autoimmune disease, pregnancy or lactation were excluded. The PBMCs studied were ones that came from roughly 9.4 ml fresh peripheral blood.

The sequence was collected from a man aged 50 or older with Graves' hyperthyroidism. This chain connects TRBV3-1 to TRBJ2-3; D may be TRBD1 or TRBD2 (5 bases each). Material for sequencing was blood. Written as DNA, the CDR3 is TGTGCCAGCAGCCAAAGGGGAGCAGGAGGCCCCACAGATACGCAGTATTTT. Translating it yields CASSQRGAGGPTDTQYF.